Sequencing of this TCR beta chain was carried out in a study of blood T cell repertoires in COVID-19. Germline V gene lookup returns CDR1 SEHNR and CDR2 FQNEAQ (reference sequence). CDR3 length equals 19 residues. J lost 0 bases, V lost 6 bases, and 13 bases had no gene match. Everyone who took part was roughly 18 to 100 years old, and they came from about two dozen US areas. Which cohort a participant joined came from the clinical history participants gave. Recovery among Cohort 3 donors was established by two negative PCRs, clearance, or symptom resolution. How the authors handled the data: Cell counts per sample came from amplifying reference gene primers. Profiled with immunoSEQ multiplex PCR; TCRdb holds only in-frame clones, not every one. The V and J calls and clone size were taken over from that table, and D and trimming were inferred from the DNA. Seen here are about 310,000 clones, roughly 91% observed once, and the top ten hold roughly a tenth.

The chain links TRBV7-9 to TRBJ2-1; 11 nucleotides agree with TRBD2. Sequencing input: PBMCs or T cells enriched from blood (not recorded which). The source of this sequence is a woman between 25 and 40 years old who had recovered from COVID-19. This CDR3 is CASSPLLGTSGSSYNEQFF. CDR3 DNA sequence: TGTGCCAGCAGTCCACTATTGGGGACTAGCGGAAGCTCCTACAATGAGCAGTTCTTC.